The rows below give T cell receptor beta chains drawn from one sample of a study of T-cell reconstitution after alpha-beta-depleted transplantation in children. TCRdb processed the PCR reads anew with MiXCR; each CDR3 protein has one entry. Of about 980,000 distinct CDR3 sequences in the sample, roughly 29% were seen once. The specimen was PBMCs, mostly from graft donor cells, collected 360 days after TCRalphabeta/CD19-depleted stem cell transplant. The receptors derive from a boy younger than two who had a stem cell transplant for SCID, so the T cells may come from the graft donor. The CDR3 runs from the conserved cysteine through the conserved F or W. The order of the fields is clone size, V gene, D gene, J gene, CDR3 protein, CDR3 DNA. A D gene is named only where the DNA matches it firmly. Rows give clone size only sometimes, using once, few, many, or a class for an expanded clone.

.,TRBV7-6,TRBD2,TRBJ2-1,CASSWMGRGDISGEQFF,TGTGCCAGCAGCTGGATGGGGCGGGGGGACATATCAGGGGAGCAGTTCTTC
.,TRBV6-1,TRBD2,TRBJ2-1,CASSPSPTSGDNEQFF,TGTGCCAGCAGCCCCTCGCCCACTAGCGGAGACAATGAGCAGTTCTTC
few,TRBV18,TRBD1,TRBJ2-4,CASSPPDRGFQYF,TGTGCCAGCTCACCACCGGACAGGGGGTTTCAGTACTTC
few,TRBV20-1,TRBD2,TRBJ2-3,CSAPLAGLTDTQYF,TGCAGTGCTCCGTTAGCGGGGCTTACAGATACGCAGTATTTT
few,TRBV3-1,TRBD2,TRBJ2-6,CASSPGLAAYSGANVLTF,TGTGCCAGCAGCCCGGGACTAGCGGCATACTCTGGGGCCAACGTCCTGACTTTC
.,TRBV5-4,.,TRBJ2-2,CAIPHSTGELFF,TGTGCCATCCCACACTCCACCGGGGAGCTGTTTTTT
.,TRBV7-9,TRBD2,TRBJ2-3,CASSPSGLAAADTQYF,TGTGCCAGCAGCCCCAGCGGACTAGCGGCCGCAGATACGCAGTATTTT
few,TRBV20-1,TRBD2,TRBJ2-1,CSARYLAGGPLSEQFF,TGCAGTGCTAGGTATTTAGCGGGGGGGCCTCTCAGTGAGCAGTTCTTC
many,TRBV12-3/TRBV12-4,TRBD1,TRBJ2-7,CASSRGPYEQYF,TGTGCCAGCAGTAGGGGGCCCTACGAGCAGTACTTC
many,TRBV29-1,TRBD2,TRBJ2-1,CSVGRGTSGGNEQFF,TGCAGCGTCGGCCGGGGGACTAGCGGGGGCAATGAGCAGTTCTTC
.,TRBV12-3/TRBV12-4,.,TRBJ1-1,CASNHDRYNTEAFF,TGTGCCAGCAACCACGACCGATACAACACTGAAGCTTTCTTT
.,TRBV12-3/TRBV12-4,.,TRBJ1-6,CASRDQAITLHF,TGTGCCAGCAGGGACCAGGCTATTACCCTCCACTTT
few,TRBV28,.,TRBJ2-1,CASSLSWGRDEQFF,TGTGCCAGCAGTTTATCGTGGGGTCGGGATGAGCAGTTCTTC
.,TRBV20-1,.,TRBJ2-1,CSARDDRRFEQFF,TGCAGTGCTAGAGATGACAGGCGCTTCGAGCAGTTCTTC
.,TRBV20-1,.,TRBJ2-1,CSARDQGVSANEQFF,TGCAGTGCTAGAGATCAGGGAGTTTCGGCAAATGAGCAGTTCTTC
few,TRBV13,.,TRBJ1-1,CASSLRRLGRDTEAFF,TGTGCCAGCAGCTTACGACGACTGGGGAGGGACACTGAAGCTTTCTTT
many,TRBV20-1,TRBD1,TRBJ2-5,CSGTGTGVETQYF,TGCAGTGGAACCGGGACAGGGGTTGAGACCCAGTACTTC
.,TRBV20-1,.,TRBJ2-4,CSAHNAGFPKNIQYF,TGCAGTGCTCACAACGCAGGATTTCCCAAAAACATTCAGTACTTC
.,TRBV6-2/TRBV6-3,.,TRBJ2-1,CASSTRQWSSYNEQFF,TGTGCCAGCAGTACCAGACAGTGGAGCTCCTACAATGAGCAGTTCTTC
few,TRBV28,.,TRBJ1-1,CASLRGGVEAFF,TGTGCCAGCCTTAGAGGGGGAGTGGAAGCTTTCTTT
few,TRBV12-3/TRBV12-4,.,TRBJ1-1,CASAGNTEAFF,TGTGCCAGCGCAGGGAACACTGAAGCTTTCTTT
few,TRBV5-1,TRBD1,TRBJ1-1,CASRIKGASFF,TGCGCCAGCAGGATCAAGGGGGCGTCTTTCTTT
.,TRBV4-1,TRBD2,TRBJ2-1,CASSQEGGGRRSYNEQFF,TGCGCCAGCAGCCAGGAGGGCGGGGGGCGGAGATCCTACAATGAGCAGTTCTTC
.,TRBV11-2,.,TRBJ2-1,CASSPWPGGVYNEQFF,TGTGCCAGCAGCCCCTGGCCAGGGGGGGTCTACAATGAGCAGTTCTTC
.,TRBV12-5,.,TRBJ1-6,CASGLADNLTGSSYNSPLHF,TGTGCTAGTGGTTTGGCAGACAACCTTACAGGGAGCTCCTATAATTCACCCCTCCACTTT
few,TRBV28,.,TRBJ2-2,CASSLMAGITGELFF,TGTGCCAGCAGTTTAATGGCAGGGATTACGGGGGAGCTGTTTTTT
many,TRBV4-1,.,TRBJ2-3,CASSQGSDTQYF,TGCGCCAGCAGCCAAGGAAGCGATACGCAGTATTTT
.,TRBV12-3/TRBV12-4,TRBD1,TRBJ1-1,CASRPDRGNTEAFF,TGTGCCAGCAGGCCGGACAGGGGGAACACTGAAGCTTTCTTT
few,TRBV10-1,.,TRBJ2-1,CASSDGGDNEQFF,TGCGCCAGCAGTGATGGAGGGGACAATGAGCAGTTCTTC
.,TRBV27,TRBD2,TRBJ2-1,CASSLGAGGWWEQFF,TGTGCCAGCAGTTTAGGCGCGGGGGGATGGTGGGAGCAGTTCTTC
.,TRBV4-3,TRBD2,TRBJ2-2,CASSQEYVEASGRNTGELFF,TGCGCCAGCAGCCAAGAATATGTCGAGGCTAGCGGGAGGAACACCGGGGAGCTGTTTTTT
.,TRBV12-3/TRBV12-4,TRBD2,TRBJ2-7,CASSPRIRGVSYEQYF,TGTGCCAGCAGTCCAAGAATACGGGGGGTCTCCTACGAGCAGTACTTC
.,TRBV19,.,TRBJ2-5,CASSMGQNQETQYF,TGTGCCAGTAGTATGGGGCAGAACCAAGAGACCCAGTACTTC
few,TRBV5-6,.,TRBJ2-2,CASSPGGGTNTGELFF,TGTGCCAGCAGCCCGGGTGGGGGAACGAACACCGGGGAGCTGTTTTTT
once,TRBV19,.,TRBJ2-1,CASSIGWGVYNEQFF,TGTGCCAGTAGTATAGGCTGGGGGGTCTACAATGAGCAGTTCTTC
few,TRBV25-1,.,TRBJ1-4,CASSEGWQNNEKLFF,TGTGCCAGCAGTGAAGGTTGGCAGAATAATGAAAAACTGTTTTTT
few,TRBV3-1,TRBD1,TRBJ2-4,CASSQAVGTGKVKNIQYF,TGTGCCAGCAGCCAAGCAGTCGGGACAGGGAAGGTCAAAAACATTCAGTACTTC
.,TRBV28,.,TRBJ2-1,CASRGSSGTSYNEQFF,TGTGCCAGCAGGGGATCTTCCGGGACATCCTACAATGAGCAGTTCTTC
many,TRBV10-3,TRBD1,TRBJ2-3,CAIRGDRGVFDTQYF,TGTGCCATCAGGGGGGACAGGGGGGTTTTCGATACGCAGTATTTT
.,TRBV12-3/TRBV12-4,TRBD1,TRBJ2-4,CASSPAGGTAKNIQYF,TGTGCCAGCAGCCCCGCAGGGGGAACAGCCAAAAACATTCAGTACTTC
few,TRBV5-5,.,TRBJ2-2,CASRGTGTLSGELFF,TGTGCCAGCAGAGGCACCGGGACACTGTCCGGGGAGCTGTTTTTT
.,TRBV6-5,.,TRBJ2-7,CASSYPDRTYEQYF,TGTGCCAGCAGTTACCCGGACAGAACCTACGAGCAGTACTTC
.,TRBV12-3/TRBV12-4,.,TRBJ1-1,CASSRQGRAEAFF,TGTGCCAGCAGTCGTCAGGGTAGGGCTGAAGCTTTCTTT
.,TRBV18,TRBD1,TRBJ2-5,CASSPLGQPYQETQYF,TGTGCCAGCTCACCGTTGGGACAGCCGTACCAAGAGACCCAGTACTTC
.,TRBV11-2,TRBD1,TRBJ1-1,CASSRLRDRASAFF,TGTGCCAGCAGCAGACTCCGGGACAGGGCATCAGCTTTCTTT
few,TRBV6-1,TRBD1,TRBJ2-7,CASSLGTGEYEQYF,TGTGCCAGCAGCCTGGGGACAGGGGAATACGAGCAGTACTTC
few,TRBV27,TRBD2,TRBJ2-3,CASAVGLAATDTQYF,TGTGCCAGCGCTGTAGGACTAGCGGCCACAGATACGCAGTATTTT
few,TRBV20-1,.,TRBJ2-1,CSARDHGGALFF,TGCAGTGCTAGAGATCATGGGGGGGCCCTGTTCTTC
.,TRBV3-1,TRBD2,TRBJ2-1,CASSQAERGGREQFF,TGTGCCAGCAGCCAAGCGGAGCGGGGGGGCCGGGAGCAGTTCTTC
.,TRBV4-1,TRBD1,TRBJ2-7,CASSGQGAGRNEQYF,TGCGCCAGCAGCGGACAGGGGGCTGGGAGAAACGAGCAGTACTTC
.,TRBV15,.,TRBJ2-7,CATSRDAGSYEQYF,TGTGCCACCAGCAGAGATGCCGGTTCCTACGAGCAGTACTTC
few,TRBV20-1,.,TRBJ2-3,CSASLGGFSTDTQYF,TGCAGTGCTAGTCTGGGCGGGTTCAGCACAGATACGCAGTATTTT
.,TRBV20-1,.,TRBJ2-4,CSASIDILQNIQYF,TGCAGTGCTAGCATCGACATCCTGCAAAACATTCAGTACTTC